Shown below are 21 T cell receptor beta chains from a single sample sequenced in a study of T cells in Graves' hyperthyroidism and ophthalmopathy (dated by TCRdb to 2018 to 2020). Libraries were built with multiplex PCR. Sequencing instrument: Illumina HiSeq 2000. Amplification of TCR beta CDR3 regions was carried out from RNA transcripts. A first-round RT-PCR of the TCR CDR3 used the HTBI primer set with the Qiagen OneStep RT-PCR kit. TCRdb reprocessing: public reads trimmed at Q25 with fastp, clones called with MiXCR, in-frame beta chains kept. CDR3 protein duplicates are merged, each entry listing the most common genes and DNA. A total of approximately 710,000 distinct CDR3 sequences appear in this sample, 17% of them only once. The top ten clones comprise roughly a sixth of the sample. Sequenced material: blood. The receptors were gathered from a middle-aged man with Graves' hyperthyroidism.

This clonotype was observed a handful of times. The chain is built from TRBV25-1 and TRBJ1-1; D call uncertain. The germline V gene has CDR1 MGHDK and CDR2 SYGVNS. V shed 4 bases and J shed 5 bases, with 11 bases lying between them. CDR3 length: 13 residues. This chain's CDR3 is CASSVGRYTEAFF. For the CDR3, the DNA is TGTGCCAGCAGTGTAGGCAGGTATACTGAAGCTTTCTTT.

Notes on this clonotype: This may stem from a read error, because a much larger clone lies one nucleotide away. The chain links TRBV28 to TRBJ2-5; D might be TRBD2 (5 bases). With 4 bases removed from V and 9 bases from J, the gap between germline ends came to 15 bases. Germline V gives CDR1 MDHEN, CDR2 SYDVKM. This CDR3 is built from 13 residues. The CDR3 reads CASSYYVGKAQYF. The CDR3 DNA sequence: TGTGCCAGCAGTTATTACGTCGGGAAGGCCCAGTACTTC.

In this sample, this clonotype turned up many times. V and J are TRBV28 and TRBJ2-7, with TRBD1 as a possible D gene (5 bases). Germline CDR1 and CDR2: MDHEN and SYDVKM. The CDR3 is 13 residues long. Trimming cost V 6 bases and J 5 bases, with 14 bases left between them. The chain's CDR3 is CASSTRTPHEQYF. The CDR3 DNA reads as TGTGCCAGCAGCACCCGGACACCCCACGAGCAGTACTTC.

V and J are TRBV24-1 and TRBJ2-1; D remains unclear. Trimming shortened V by 3 bases and J by 5 bases, and 7 bases separated the two germline ends. The CDR3 has 13 amino acids. CDR1 and CDR2 (germline): KGHDR, SFDVKD. The CDR3 here is CATSDANHNEQFF. CDR3 sequence (DNA): TGTGCCACCAGTGATGCGAACCACAATGAGCAGTTCTTC.

J is TRBJ1-4 and V is TRBV27, with D tentatively TRBD1 (6 bases). Between the trimmed V and J ends, which lost 2 bases and 13 bases, there was a span of 20 bases. The CDR3 runs to 15 residues. Germline CDR1 reads MNHEY; CDR2 reads SMNVEV (reference sequence). The CDR3 nucleotides read TGTGCCAGCAGTTTAAGCCCCTCGGAGGGGGAAGGACTGTTTTTT. This codes for CASSLSPSEGEGLFF. Complete variable domain (other parts from reference TRBV27 and TRBJ1-4): EAQVTQNPRYLITVTGKKLTVTCSQNMNHEYMSWYRQDPGLGLRQIYYSMNVEVTDKGDVPEGYKVSRKEKRNFPLILESPSPNQTSLYFCASSLSPSEGEGLFFGSGTQLSVL.

In its sample, this clonotype was seen many times. This sequence joins TRBV10-3 and TRBJ2-7, with D possibly called TRBD1 or TRBD2 (5 bases each). Germline CDR1 ENHRY, CDR2 SYGVKD. With 8 bases removed from V and 3 bases from J, the gap between germline ends came to 14 bases. The CDR3 sequence is 13 residues long. The CDR3 reads CAIARGVDYEQYF. CDR3 DNA sequence: TGTGCCATCGCGAGGGGAGTAGACTACGAGCAGTACTTC.

In this sample, this clonotype turned up a few times. The CDR3 reads CASSRIDLSSYNEQFF. CDR3 coding DNA: TGTGCCAGCAGTCGTATAGACTTATCCTCCTACAATGAGCAGTTCTTC. J is TRBJ2-1 and V is TRBV27, with unresolved D. This CDR3 region has 16 residues. Trimming removed 5 bases at V and 0 bases at J, with 14 bases between. The V gene's germline CDR1 is MNHEY and CDR2 SMNVEV (reference sequence).

This clonotype has ten or more counts. DNA of the CDR3: TGTGCCAGCAGCCCGGACAGGAAGAACACTGAAGCTTTCTTT. The encoded protein is CASSPDRKNTEAFF. This sequence joins TRBV12-3 or TRBV12-4 and TRBJ1-1; TRBD1 matches at 7 bases. The length of the CDR3 is 14 residues. The V segment lost 6 bases and the J segment 1 base; nucleotides outside the gene matches: 5.

Ten or more counts support this clonotype. The chain uses TRBV7-9 and TRBJ2-7; D remains ambiguous. The V gene's germline CDR1 is SEHNR and CDR2 FQNEAQ (reference sequence). V was pared by 5 bases and J by 1 base, with 12 bases between. The CDR3 spans 14 residues. The CDR3: CASSPKTSSYEQYF. CDR3 sequence (DNA): TGTGCCAGCAGCCCGAAGACAAGTTCCTACGAGCAGTACTTC. Full variable domain (remainder filled in from reference TRBV7-9 and TRBJ2-7): DTGVSQNPRHKITKRGQNVTFRCDPISEHNRLYWYRQTLGQGPEFLTYFQNEAQLEKSRLLSDRFSAERPKGSFSTLEIQRTEQGDSAMYLCASSPKTSSYEQYFGPGTRLTVT.

This clonotype was recorded a few times. The V call is TRBV7-2, the J call TRBJ1-6; weak D call: TRBD1 (5 bases). The germline V and J ends were trimmed by 7 bases and 0 bases, with 22 bases remaining between them. The CDR3 totals 19 residues. The germline CDR1 and CDR2 sequences are SGHTA and FQGNSA. DNA for the CDR3: TGTGCCAGCATCCAAACGGGGCTCCTGCCTAGCTCCTATAATTCACCCCTCCACTTT. As protein: CASIQTGLLPSSYNSPLHF.

This clonotype was counted between two and nine times. This sequence joins TRBV6-2 or TRBV6-3 and TRBJ2-7; D possibly uses TRBD1 or TRBD2 (5 bases each). Germline V lookup: CDR1 MNHEY, CDR2 SVGEGT. The CDR3 is 16 residues long. Trimming stripped 4 bases from V and 3 bases from J, with 19 bases between. For the CDR3, the DNA is TGTGCCAGCAGTTCCCCCGGGACCCGTTTGAGCTACGAGCAGTACTTC. The encoded protein is CASSSPGTRLSYEQYF.

This clonotype has ten or more counts. This rearrangement joins TRBV6-2 or TRBV6-3 to TRBJ1-1, with D hard to call. Germline V gives CDR1 MNHEY, CDR2 SVGEGT. V lost 6 bases, J lost 1 base, and 6 bases lay in between. CDR3 length: 12 amino acids. The CDR3 loop is CASRWANTEAFF. As DNA, the CDR3 is TGTGCCAGCAGGTGGGCGAACACTGAAGCTTTCTTT.

The V gene is TRBV28, the J gene TRBJ1-2; 7 bases line up with TRBD1. V shed 6 bases and J 8 bases; nucleotides not matched to a gene: 9. There are 13 residues in the CDR3. Germline V gives CDR1 MDHEN, CDR2 SYDVKM. CDR3 sequence reads: CASRFRGVSGYTF. The CDR3 region has the DNA TGTGCCAGCAGATTCAGGGGGGTAAGCGGCTACACCTTC.

Regarding this clonotype: A read error may explain this, as a much larger clone is one base away. V gene TRBV15 combines with J gene TRBJ2-7; D gene uncertain. The V gene lost 6 bases and the J gene lost 6 bases, with 9 bases spanning the gap. CDR3 length: 11 residues. Looked up from germline, CDR1 is LNHNV and CDR2 is YYDKDF (reference sequence). As DNA, the CDR3 is TGTGCCACCAGTAGTGGCGGCGAGCAGTACTTC. Its translation is CATSSGGEQYF.

In regard to this clonotype: A junction end diverges from the germline sequence, so it may reflect a read error. The chain couples TRBV6-1 to TRBJ2-7; 7 nucleotides line up with TRBD1. The CDR3 is made up of 11 amino acids. CDR1 is MNHNS and CDR2 is SASEGT in the germline V gene. In DNA form, the CDR3 reads TGTGCCAGCAGTGACGGACAGGAGCGGTACTTC. Protein: CASSDGQERYF.

Only a few counts were recorded for this clonotype. V usage is TRBV7-9 and J usage is TRBJ2-3, with TRBD2 matching over 11 bases. The CDR3 has 18 residues. The V gene end was trimmed by 0 bases and the J gene end by 2 bases; junction bases not matched to a gene: 7. Germline CDR1 SEHNR, CDR2 FQNEAQ (reference sequence). This CDR3 reads CASSLARNSGRATDTQYF. The DNA for the CDR3 is TGTGCCAGCAGCTTAGCGCGGAATAGCGGGAGGGCCACAGATACGCAGTATTTT.

Remarks on this clonotype: Given a much more abundant clone one base away, this may be a read error. The chain has TRBV10-3 and TRBJ2-1; D may be TRBD1 (6 bases). The CDR3 is 17 residues long. Germline assignment: CDR1 ENHRY and CDR2 SYGVKD. The CDR3 protein is CAISEPRQDNFYNDQFF. The CDR3 bases are TGTGCCATCAGTGAGCCCCGACAGGATAATTTTTACAATGATCAGTTCTTC.

The chain joins TRBV5-5 to TRBJ2-6; no clear D. The CDR3 length is 14 residues. Trimming stripped 5 bases from V and 2 bases from J, with 8 bases between. Per the germline V gene, CDR1 is SGHKS and CDR2 is YYEKEE (reference sequence). CDR3 loop: CASRTNAGANVLTF. CDR3 nucleotides: TGTGCCAGCAGAACAAATGCTGGGGCCAACGTCCTGACTTTC. Filled out from reference TRBV5-5 and TRBJ2-6, the complete variable domain reads DAGVTQSPTHLIKTRGQQVTLRCSPISGHKSVSWYQQVLGQGPQFIFQYYEKEERGRGNFPDRFSARQFPNYSSELNVNALLLGDSALYLCASRTNAGANVLTFGAGSRLTVL.

At least ten counts were recorded for this clonotype. The V and J genes are TRBV19 and TRBJ2-7; possible D gene TRBD2, 6 bases. The length of the CDR3 is 15 residues. V lost 1 base and J 2 bases, leaving 12 bases between the germline ends. The V gene's germline CDR1 is LNHDA and CDR2 SQIVND (reference sequence). The CDR3 bases are TGTGCCAGTAGTATAGCCCGGGGGTCCACCTACGAGCAGTACTTC. Its translation is CASSIARGSTYEQYF.

The chain couples TRBV9 to TRBJ1-5; D possibly corresponds to TRBD1 (6 bases). With 4 bases removed from V and 6 bases from J, the gap between germline ends came to 17 bases. CDR3 length: 15 residues. The germline V gene encodes CDR1 SGDLS and CDR2 YYNGEE. Here the CDR3 reads CASSQEGEWGQPQHF. The CDR3 bases are TGTGCCAGCAGCCAGGAGGGGGAATGGGGTCAGCCCCAGCATTTT.

CDR3 nucleotide sequence: TGTGCCAGCAGCGTAGTTGGCAACCTGAACACTGAAGCTTTCTTT. Protein: CASSVVGNLNTEAFF. The chain couples TRBV9 to TRBJ1-1; D remains unclear. Between the trimmed V and J ends, which lost 0 bases and 0 bases, there was a span of 9 bases. The CDR3 has 15 amino acids. Germline V gene data show CDR1 as SGDLS and CDR2 as YYNGEE.